The 28 T cell receptor beta chains below all came from one sample that was sequenced in a study of PD-1 blockade in classical Hodgkin lymphoma. Noted time point: cycle 4 day 1 (C4D1), after six to seven weeks of nivolumab. Each patient relapsed following autologous stem cell transplantation, and prior brentuximab vedotin exposure differed. From thawed PBMCs, magnetic negative selection was used to isolate the CD8+ T cells. Produced via immunoSEQ multiplex PCR; TCRdb's table is partial and in-frame only. The profile shows approximately 10,000 clones, approximately 69% of them singletons. This sample comprised CD8+ T cells from blood, obtained before the fourth cycle of nivolumab. Receptors were obtained from a human donor with classical Hodgkin lymphoma.

The rearrangement links TRBV4-3 to TRBJ2-1; D possibly corresponds to TRBD2 (5 bases). The CDR3 is 15 residues long. The V and J ends lost 0 bases and 4 bases respectively, with 10 bases between them. Germline CDR1 and CDR2: LGHNA and YSLEER. The chain's CDR3 is CASSQDGNRYNEQFF. The DNA of the CDR3 is TGCGCCAGCAGCCAAGACGGGAATAGATACAATGAGCAGTTCTTC.

CDR3 nucleotides: TGTGCCAGCAGCTTCGGCAGGCGACACTATGGCTACACCTTC. Protein sequence: CASSFGRRHYGYTF. This chain joins TRBV13 and TRBJ1-2; D is ambiguous. Germline V gene data show CDR1 as PRHDT and CDR2 as FYEKMQ (reference sequence). The CDR3 is 14 amino acids. The V end lost 3 bases, the J end lost 3 bases, and 11 bases lay between the germline ends.

V usage is TRBV6-5 and J usage is TRBJ2-5; TRBD2 matches at 9 bases. The ends lost 6 bases at V and 7 bases at J; junction bases unmatched: 12. The CDR3 runs 15 residues. Germline V gene data show CDR1 as MNHEY and CDR2 as SVGAGI. CDR3 coding DNA: TGTGCCAGCAGCTCGTCTGGCGGGGGGGCCGGGACCCAGTACTTC. Translation gives CASSSSGGGAGTQYF.

The V call is TRBV4-1, the J call TRBJ2-4, with D perhaps given as TRBD1 or TRBD2 (5 bases each). Germline CDR1 and CDR2: MGHRA and YSYEKL. The germline V and J ends were trimmed by 0 bases and 0 bases, with 9 bases remaining between them. The CDR3 has 16 residues. The CDR3: CASSQERGIAKNIQYF. The CDR3 DNA is TGCGCCAGCAGCCAAGAGAGGGGCATAGCCAAAAACATTCAGTACTTC.

V is TRBV28 and J is TRBJ1-1, with D perhaps TRBD1 (6 bases). The germline gives CDR1 MDHEN, CDR2 SYDVKM. The CDR3 sequence is 11 residues long. V gave up 8 bases and J gave up 11 bases, with 15 bases separating them. The CDR3 nucleotides read TGTGCCAGCGCGTACAGGGAGGAGGCTTTCTTT. Amino acid sequence: CASAYREEAFF.

This clone appeared a few times. This chain connects TRBV2 to TRBJ1-2, with 7 bases matching TRBD1. CDR1 is SNHLY and CDR2 is FYNNEI in the germline V gene. V shed 3 bases and J 6 bases; nucleotides not matched to a gene: 7. This CDR3 region has 14 residues. The CDR3 spells CASSDEGADHGYTF. As DNA, the CDR3 is TGTGCCAGCAGTGACGAGGGGGCCGACCATGGCTACACCTTC.

CDR3 residues: CASSQASAGELFF. Written as DNA, the CDR3 is TGCGCCAGCAGCCAAGCGTCGGCCGGGGAGCTGTTTTTT. The rearrangement links TRBV4-1 to TRBJ2-2, with D unresolved. From germline, CDR1 is MGHRA and CDR2 YSYEKL. The length of the CDR3 is 13 residues. The V end was cut by 1 base, the J end by 6 bases, with 6 bases between.

This chain links TRBV7-9 with TRBJ2-2; possible D gene TRBD2, 6 bases. In germline, CDR1 is SEHNR, CDR2 FQNEAQ (reference sequence). V dropped 5 bases and J dropped 5 bases, with 12 bases sitting between them. The CDR3 is 14 amino acids. The CDR3: CASSPWRETGELFF. CDR3 DNA: TGTGCCAGCAGCCCCTGGAGGGAAACCGGGGAGCTGTTTTTT.

This chain joins TRBV4-3 and TRBJ2-7; TRBD2 agrees at 7 bases. The CDR3 totals 15 residues. The ends lost 4 bases at V and 2 bases at J; junction bases unmatched: 8. Germline V gives CDR1 LGHNA, CDR2 YSLEER. The CDR3 spells CASSLILASPYEQYF. Here the CDR3 DNA reads TGCGCCAGCAGCCTAATACTAGCGTCACCCTACGAGCAGTACTTC.

This clone has only a few counts. The chain couples TRBV19 to TRBJ2-1; TRBD2 aligns across 7 bases. The V gene end was trimmed by 4 bases and the J gene end by 7 bases; junction bases not matched to a gene: 7. This CDR3 comprises 14 residues. Germline assignment: CDR1 LNHDA and CDR2 SQIVND (reference sequence). The CDR3 protein is CASSRAGAGNEQFF. CDR3 sequence (DNA): TGTGCCAGTAGTAGGGCGGGAGCGGGGAATGAGCAGTTCTTC.

The V call is TRBV28, the J call TRBJ2-5; 14 bases map to TRBD2. After removal of 6 bases from V and 3 bases from J, the junction contained 12 bases not matched to a gene. The CDR3 spans 18 residues. Looked up from germline, CDR1 is MDHEN and CDR2 is SYDVKM. CDR3 amino acids: CASSSGTSGSPREETQYF. DNA of the CDR3: TGTGCCAGCAGCTCCGGGACTAGCGGGAGTCCGCGAGAAGAGACCCAGTACTTC.

J is TRBJ1-1 and V is TRBV2; D ambiguous. CDR3 length: 14 residues. With 7 bases removed from V and 6 bases from J, the gap between germline ends came to 18 bases. Germline V lookup: CDR1 SNHLY, CDR2 FYNNEI. CDR3 nucleotide sequence: TGTGCCAGCAAAGAGGGCTACATGTCCCCTGAAGCTTTCTTT. Residues: CASKEGYMSPEAFF.

DNA for the CDR3: TGTGCCAGCAGCTCCTCTTGGAGCTCCTATAATTCACCCCTCCACTTT. Its translation is CASSSSWSSYNSPLHF. V and J are TRBV7-6 and TRBJ1-6, with D unclear. V lost 4 bases and J lost 0, with 10 bases in between. The CDR3 totals 16 residues. From germline, CDR1 is SGHVS and CDR2 FNYEAQ.

The sample holds one count of this clone. The gene calls are TRBV27 and TRBJ2-1; TRBD2 agrees at 9 bases. CDR3 length equals 18 residues. The V segment lost 2 bases and the J segment 8 bases; nucleotides outside the gene matches: 16. Germline CDR1 is MNHEY and CDR2 is SMNVEV (reference sequence). The CDR3: CASSLVTPGVAGVYEQFF. DNA of the CDR3: TGTGCCAGCAGTTTAGTAACCCCGGGGGTAGCGGGGGTCTATGAGCAGTTCTTC.

The rearrangement uses TRBV29-1 and TRBJ2-5, with D perhaps assigned TRBD1 or TRBD2 (5 bases each). Trimming left V 1 base short and J 6 bases short, with 15 bases between. The CDR3 has 14 amino acids. Germline-derived CDR1 and CDR2 are SQVTM and ANQGSEA. CDR3 coding DNA: TGCAGCGTTGAAGGGACGGGACCGACTAAGACCCAGTACTTC. It translates to CSVEGTGPTKTQYF.

This clone was picked up one time. J is TRBJ2-7 and V is TRBV30; D is uncertain. CDR1 GTSNPN and CDR2 SVGIG come from the germline V gene (reference sequence). V shed 0 bases and J shed 3 bases, with 9 bases lying between them. This CDR3 spans 13 amino acids. The CDR3 reads CAWSVTDGYEQYF. CDR3 nucleotide sequence: TGTGCCTGGAGTGTAACTGACGGCTACGAGCAGTACTTC.

V usage is TRBV7-9 and J usage is TRBJ2-3, with D tentatively TRBD1 (6 bases). Germline CDR1 reads SEHNR; CDR2 reads FQNEAQ (reference sequence). Trimming stripped 6 bases from V and 5 bases from J, with 12 bases between. The CDR3 extends over 13 amino acids. CDR3 DNA sequence: TGTGCCAGCAGGTCTACAGGGTTAGATACGCAGTATTTT. This codes for CASRSTGLDTQYF.

V and J are TRBV7-9 and TRBJ2-1, with TRBD2 identical over 8 bases. V trimming: 7 bases; J trimming: 10 bases; junction bases outside the gene matches: 12. The CDR3 is 14 residues long. Germline loops: CDR1 SEHNR, CDR2 FQNEAQ (reference sequence). Written as DNA, the CDR3 is TGTGCCAGCATCGAAGCGGGAGTGGGAGGAGAGCAGTTCTTC. Its protein is CASIEAGVGGEQFF.

The J gene is TRBJ2-3, the V gene TRBV5-1, with a tentative D call TRBD1 (5 bases). The CDR3 runs 16 residues. CDR1 is SGHRS, CDR2 YFSETQ, per germline. Trimming shortened V by 5 bases and J by 1 base, and 17 bases separated the two germline ends. CDR3 in DNA: TGCGCCAGCAGTTCCAGGGATAACACCGGCACAGATACGCAGTATTTT. Protein: CASSSRDNTGTDTQYF.

CDR3 coding DNA: TGTGCTAGTGGCCCCACCACGGGACAACCGAATTCGGGTGGCTACACCTTC. It yields the protein CASGPTTGQPNSGGYTF. The V call is TRBV12-5, the J call TRBJ1-2; tentative D call: TRBD1 (6 bases). V was shortened by 6 bases and J by 7 bases, with 27 bases between the two germline ends. The CDR3 runs to 17 residues. Germline lookup yields CDR1 LGHNT and CDR2 FRNRAP.

J is TRBJ1-2 and V is TRBV4-3; 8 bases match TRBD1. Germline CDR1 reads LGHNA; CDR2 reads YSLEER. Losses at the gene ends were 5 bases for V and 2 bases for J; bases not matched to a gene: 4. This CDR3 is 14 amino acids long. The CDR3 here is CASSFQGANYGYTF. Written as DNA, the CDR3 is TGCGCCAGCAGCTTCCAGGGGGCCAACTATGGCTACACCTTC.

The chain has TRBV5-1 and TRBJ1-1; D is undetermined. V gave up 2 bases and J gave up 1 base, with 9 bases separating them. The CDR3 loop spans 14 amino acids. Germline V gives CDR1 SGHRS, CDR2 YFSETQ. CDR3 nucleotide sequence: TGCGCCAGCAGCTTAAATCCGTGGAACACTGAAGCTTTCTTT. This gives the protein CASSLNPWNTEAFF.

This chain connects TRBV4-1 to TRBJ2-1; 10 bases are shared with TRBD2. The CDR3 spans 16 residues. The V segment lost 6 bases and the J segment 7 bases; nucleotides outside the gene matches: 12. The germline gives CDR1 MGHRA, CDR2 YSYEKL. The CDR3 spells CASSPLAGGRWNEQFF. In DNA, the CDR3 is TGCGCCAGCAGTCCCTTAGCGGGAGGACGTTGGAATGAGCAGTTCTTC.

V and J are TRBV7-9 and TRBJ2-7; 8 positions agree with TRBD1. Looked up from germline, CDR1 is SEHNR and CDR2 is FQNEAQ (reference sequence). CDR3 length: 14 amino acids. V was pared by 4 bases and J by 2 bases, with 4 bases of the junction left unmatched. CDR3 coding DNA: TGTGCCAGCAGCTCCCGACAGGGGACCTACGAGCAGTACTTC. Amino acids: CASSSRQGTYEQYF.

This clone was counted between two and nine times. V and J are TRBV30 and TRBJ1-1, with no clear D. This CDR3 spans 12 amino acids. V shed 2 bases and J shed 7 bases, with 11 bases lying between them. CDR1 is GTSNPN and CDR2 is SVGIG in the germline V gene (reference sequence). Here the CDR3 DNA reads TGTGCCTGGAGTTCGTCAGAGGGTGAAGCTTTCTTT. Its protein is CAWSSSEGEAFF.

The genes are TRBV13 and TRBJ2-5, with 12 nucleotides matching TRBD2. The CDR3 is 16 residues long. CDR1 is PRHDT and CDR2 is FYEKMQ in the germline V gene (reference sequence). Trimming took 5 bases from V and 1 from J; bases not matched to a gene: 5. For the CDR3, the DNA is TGTGCCAGCAGCCCCGGACTAGCGGGGTTCCAAGAGACCCAGTACTTC. It is translated as CASSPGLAGFQETQYF.

The chain carries TRBV27 and TRBJ2-7, with 12 bases aligning to TRBD1. V lost 2 bases and J lost 5; bases outside the gene matches: 1. There are 14 residues in the CDR3. Looked up from germline, CDR1 is MNHEY and CDR2 is SMNVEV (reference sequence). The CDR3 sequence is CASSLGTGGNEQYF. CDR3 coding DNA: TGTGCCAGCAGTTTAGGGACAGGGGGCAACGAGCAGTACTTC.

This clone was seen only once. The chain couples TRBV27 to TRBJ1-5; TRBD1 matches at 9 bases. The V gene end was trimmed by 4 bases and the J gene end by 3 bases; junction bases not matched to a gene: 7. Germline CDR1 and CDR2: MNHEY and SMNVEV (reference sequence). CDR3 length equals 16 residues. The CDR3 here is CASSSKRDRANQPQHF. CDR3 sequence (DNA): TGTGCCAGCAGTTCCAAACGGGACAGGGCCAATCAGCCCCAGCATTTT.